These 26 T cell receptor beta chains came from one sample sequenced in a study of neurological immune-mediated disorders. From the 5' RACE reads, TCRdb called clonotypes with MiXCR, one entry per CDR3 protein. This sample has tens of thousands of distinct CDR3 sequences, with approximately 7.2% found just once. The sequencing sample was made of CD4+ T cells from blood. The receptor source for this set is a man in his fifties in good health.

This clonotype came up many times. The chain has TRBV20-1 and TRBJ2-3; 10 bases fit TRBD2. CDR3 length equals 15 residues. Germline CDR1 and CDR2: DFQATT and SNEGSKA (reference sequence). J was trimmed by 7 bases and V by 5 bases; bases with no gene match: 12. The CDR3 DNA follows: TGCAGTGCTCGCGCCGGAGCGGGAGGGCGGAATACGCAGTATTTT. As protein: CSARAGAGGRNTQYF.

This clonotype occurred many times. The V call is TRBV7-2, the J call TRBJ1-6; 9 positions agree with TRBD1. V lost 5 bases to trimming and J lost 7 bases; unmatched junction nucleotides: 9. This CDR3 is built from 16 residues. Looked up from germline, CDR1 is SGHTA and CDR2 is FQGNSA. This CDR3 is CASSANTGGGNSPLHF. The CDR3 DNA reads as TGTGCCAGCAGCGCAAATACAGGGGGCGGGAATTCACCCCTCCACTTT.

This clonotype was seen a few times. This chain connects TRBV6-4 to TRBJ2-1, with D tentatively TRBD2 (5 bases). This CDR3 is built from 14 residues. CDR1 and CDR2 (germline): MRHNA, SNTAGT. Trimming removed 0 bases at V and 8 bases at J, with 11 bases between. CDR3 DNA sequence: TGTGCCAGCAGTGACTCGATCGGTAGCGATGAGCAGTTCTTC. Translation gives CASSDSIGSDEQFF.

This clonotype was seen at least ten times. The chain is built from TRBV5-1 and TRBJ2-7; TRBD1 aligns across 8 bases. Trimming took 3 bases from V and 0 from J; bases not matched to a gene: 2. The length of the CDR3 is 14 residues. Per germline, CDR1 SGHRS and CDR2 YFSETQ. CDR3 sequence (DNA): TGCGCCAGCAGCTGGACAGGGTTCTCCTACGAGCAGTACTTC. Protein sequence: CASSWTGFSYEQYF.

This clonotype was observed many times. In DNA, the CDR3 is TGTGCCAGCAGACCCGGGAACACAGATACGCAGTATTTT. This codes for CASRPGNTDTQYF. The chain couples TRBV27 to TRBJ2-3; D is perhaps TRBD2 (5 bases). Germline CDR1 reads MNHEY; CDR2 reads SMNVEV (reference sequence). V was shortened by 6 bases and J by 2 bases, with 9 bases between the two germline ends. CDR3 size: 13 residues.

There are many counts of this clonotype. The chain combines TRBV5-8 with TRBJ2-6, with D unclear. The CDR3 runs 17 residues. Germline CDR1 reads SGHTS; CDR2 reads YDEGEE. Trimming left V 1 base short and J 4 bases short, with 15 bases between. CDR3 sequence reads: CASSLRPPKPGANVLTF. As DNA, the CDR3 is TGTGCCAGCAGCTTGCGTCCTCCCAAGCCCGGGGCCAACGTCCTGACTTTC.

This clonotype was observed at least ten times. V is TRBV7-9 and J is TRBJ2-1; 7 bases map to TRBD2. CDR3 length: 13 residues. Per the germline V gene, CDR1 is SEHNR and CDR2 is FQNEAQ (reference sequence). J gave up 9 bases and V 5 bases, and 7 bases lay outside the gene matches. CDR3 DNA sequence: TGTGCCAGCAGCAGGACTAGTTGGAGTGAGCAGTTCTTC. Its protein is CASSRTSWSEQFF.

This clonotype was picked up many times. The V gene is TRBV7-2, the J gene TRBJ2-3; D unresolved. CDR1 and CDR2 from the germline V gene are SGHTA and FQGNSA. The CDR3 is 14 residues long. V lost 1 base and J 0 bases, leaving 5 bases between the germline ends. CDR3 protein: CASSLVASTDTQYF. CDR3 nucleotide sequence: TGTGCCAGCAGCTTAGTGGCCAGCACAGATACGCAGTATTTT.

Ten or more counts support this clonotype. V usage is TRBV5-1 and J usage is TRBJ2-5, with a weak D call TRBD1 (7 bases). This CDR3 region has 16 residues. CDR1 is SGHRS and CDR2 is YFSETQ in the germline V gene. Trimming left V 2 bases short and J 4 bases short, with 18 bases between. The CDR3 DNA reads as TGCGCCAGCAGCTTTATCGTAGCAGGGGGGACAGAGACCCAGTACTTC. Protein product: CASSFIVAGGTETQYF.

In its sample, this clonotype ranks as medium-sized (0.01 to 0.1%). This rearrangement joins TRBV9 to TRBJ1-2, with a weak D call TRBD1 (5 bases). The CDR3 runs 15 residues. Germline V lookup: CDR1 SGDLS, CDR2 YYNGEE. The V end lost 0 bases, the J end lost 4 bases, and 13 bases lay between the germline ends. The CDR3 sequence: CASSVEESGPYGYTF. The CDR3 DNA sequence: TGTGCCAGCAGCGTAGAGGAATCAGGGCCCTATGGCTACACCTTC. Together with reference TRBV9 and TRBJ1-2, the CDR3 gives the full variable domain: DSGVTQTPKHLITATGQRVTLRCSPRSGDLSVYWYQQSLDQGLQFLIQYYNGEERAKGNILERFSAQQFPDLHSELNLSSLELGDSALYFCASSVEESGPYGYTFGSGTRLTVV.

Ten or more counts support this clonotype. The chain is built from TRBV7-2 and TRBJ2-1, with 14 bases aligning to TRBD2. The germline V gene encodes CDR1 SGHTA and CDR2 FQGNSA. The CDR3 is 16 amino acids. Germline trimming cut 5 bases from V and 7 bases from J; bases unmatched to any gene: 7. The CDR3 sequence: CASSPGLAGGRNEQFF. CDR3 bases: TGTGCCAGCAGCCCAGGACTAGCGGGAGGTCGAAATGAGCAGTTCTTC.

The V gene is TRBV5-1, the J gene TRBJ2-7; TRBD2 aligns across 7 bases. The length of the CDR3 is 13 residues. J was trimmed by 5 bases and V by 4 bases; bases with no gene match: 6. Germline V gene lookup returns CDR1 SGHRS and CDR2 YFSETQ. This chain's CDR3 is CASSDTSGNEQYF. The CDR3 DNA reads TGCGCCAGCAGCGACACAAGCGGGAACGAGCAGTACTTC.

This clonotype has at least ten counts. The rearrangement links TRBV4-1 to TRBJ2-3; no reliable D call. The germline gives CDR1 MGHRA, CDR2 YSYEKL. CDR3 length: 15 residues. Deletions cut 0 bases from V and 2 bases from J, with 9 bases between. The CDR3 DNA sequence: TGCGCCAGCAGCCAAGATCGTGCCACCACAGATACGCAGTATTTT. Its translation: CASSQDRATTDTQYF.

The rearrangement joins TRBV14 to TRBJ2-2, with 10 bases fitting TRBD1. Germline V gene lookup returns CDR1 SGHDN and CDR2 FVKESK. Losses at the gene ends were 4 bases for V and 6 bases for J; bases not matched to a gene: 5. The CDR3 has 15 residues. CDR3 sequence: CASSRRQGAAGELFF. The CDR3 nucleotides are TGTGCCAGCAGCCGCCGACAGGGGGCCGCCGGGGAGCTGTTTTTT.

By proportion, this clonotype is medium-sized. CDR3: CSVGGTSGYGGTDTQYF. CDR3 coding DNA: TGCAGCGTTGGGGGGACTAGCGGATATGGAGGCACAGATACGCAGTATTTT. The J gene is TRBJ2-3, the V gene TRBV29-1; 11 bases align to TRBD2. The CDR3 runs to 17 residues. V gave up 4 bases and J gave up 1 base; unmatched junction bases: 10. CDR1 and CDR2 (germline): SQVTM, ANQGSEA.

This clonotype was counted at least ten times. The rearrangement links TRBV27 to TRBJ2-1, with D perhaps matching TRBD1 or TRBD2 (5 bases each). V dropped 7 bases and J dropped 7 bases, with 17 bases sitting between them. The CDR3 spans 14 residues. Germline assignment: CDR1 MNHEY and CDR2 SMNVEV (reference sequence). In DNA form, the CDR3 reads TGTGCCAGCAAAAAAGGGGAGCGGAGAAATGAGCAGTTCTTC. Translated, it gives CASKKGERRNEQFF.

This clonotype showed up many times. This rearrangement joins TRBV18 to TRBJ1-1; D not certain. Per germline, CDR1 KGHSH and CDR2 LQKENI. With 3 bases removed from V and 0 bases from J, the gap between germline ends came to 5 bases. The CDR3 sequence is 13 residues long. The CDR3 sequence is CASSPGLNTEAFF. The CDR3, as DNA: TGTGCCAGCTCACCGGGGTTGAACACTGAAGCTTTCTTT.

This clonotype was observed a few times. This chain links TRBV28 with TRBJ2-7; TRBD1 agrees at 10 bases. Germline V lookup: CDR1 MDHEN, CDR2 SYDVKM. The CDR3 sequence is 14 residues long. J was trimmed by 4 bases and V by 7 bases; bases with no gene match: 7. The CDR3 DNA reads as TGTGCCAGCATCCCGGGACAGGGGTTTTACGAGCAGTACTTC. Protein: CASIPGQGFYEQYF.

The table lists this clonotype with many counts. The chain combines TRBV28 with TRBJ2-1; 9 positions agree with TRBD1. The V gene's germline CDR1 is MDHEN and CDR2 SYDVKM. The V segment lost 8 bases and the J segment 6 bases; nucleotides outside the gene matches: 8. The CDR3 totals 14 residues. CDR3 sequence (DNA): TGTGCCAGCTGCCGGACAGGGGATGTCAATGAGCAGTTCTTC. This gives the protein CASCRTGDVNEQFF.

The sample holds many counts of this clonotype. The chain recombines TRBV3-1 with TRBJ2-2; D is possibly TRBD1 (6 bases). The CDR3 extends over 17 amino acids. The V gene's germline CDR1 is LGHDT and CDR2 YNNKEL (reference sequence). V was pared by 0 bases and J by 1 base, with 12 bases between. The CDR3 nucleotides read TGTGCCAGCAGCCAAGATCCACGGACAGTGAACACCGGGGAGCTGTTTTTT. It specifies CASSQDPRTVNTGELFF.

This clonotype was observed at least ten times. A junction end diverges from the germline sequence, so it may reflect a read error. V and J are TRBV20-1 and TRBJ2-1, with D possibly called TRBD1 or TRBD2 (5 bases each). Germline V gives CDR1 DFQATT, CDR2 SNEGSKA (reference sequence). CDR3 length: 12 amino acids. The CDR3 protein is CSATRAGSRGGF. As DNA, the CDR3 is TGCAGTGCAACCCGTGCGGGTTCCCGTGGGGGATTC.

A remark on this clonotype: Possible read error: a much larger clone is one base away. The CDR3 loop reads CASSVAPTLRKTEAFF. Here the CDR3 DNA reads TGTGCCAGCAGCGTAGCTCCGACCCTAAGGAAAACTGAAGCTTTCTTT. V is TRBV9 and J is TRBJ1-1; D unresolved. This CDR3 contains 16 residues. CDR1 SGDLS and CDR2 YYNGEE come from the germline V gene. Trimming cost V 0 bases and J 5 bases, with 17 bases left between them.

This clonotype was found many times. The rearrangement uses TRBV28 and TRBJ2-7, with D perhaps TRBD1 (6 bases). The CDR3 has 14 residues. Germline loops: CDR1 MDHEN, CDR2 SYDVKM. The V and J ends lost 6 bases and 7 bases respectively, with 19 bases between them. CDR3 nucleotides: TGTGCCAGCAGCCCTGGGGGCAGGTCGGGTGAGCAGTACTTC. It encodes CASSPGGRSGEQYF.

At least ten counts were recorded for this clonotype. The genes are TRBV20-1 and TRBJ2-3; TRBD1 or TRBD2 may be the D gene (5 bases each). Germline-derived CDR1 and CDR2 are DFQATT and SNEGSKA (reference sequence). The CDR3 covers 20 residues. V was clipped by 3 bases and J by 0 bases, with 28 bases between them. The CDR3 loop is CSASHLTTGTPRASTDTQYF. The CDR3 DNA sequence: TGCAGTGCTAGCCATCTCACCACCGGGACGCCACGCGCTAGCACAGATACGCAGTATTTT.

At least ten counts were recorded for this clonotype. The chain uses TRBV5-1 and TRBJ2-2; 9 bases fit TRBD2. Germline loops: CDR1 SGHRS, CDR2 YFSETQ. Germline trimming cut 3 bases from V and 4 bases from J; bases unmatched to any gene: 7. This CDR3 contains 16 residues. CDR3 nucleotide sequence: TGCGCCAGCAGCTCCAATAGCGGGAGACTCACCGGGGAGCTGTTTTTT. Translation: CASSSNSGRLTGELFF.

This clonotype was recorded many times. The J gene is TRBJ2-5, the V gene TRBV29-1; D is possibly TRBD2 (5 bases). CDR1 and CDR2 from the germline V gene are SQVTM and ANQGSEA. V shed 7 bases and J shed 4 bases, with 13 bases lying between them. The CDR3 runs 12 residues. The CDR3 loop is CSAAQGGETQYF. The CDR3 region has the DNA TGCAGCGCCGCGCAAGGAGGAGAGACCCAGTACTTC.